The source of this TCR beta chain is a study of control samples from healthy donors and cancer patients. Assay used: immunoSEQ multiplex PCR; TCRdb lists only in-frame clones, some missing. The sample includes about 95,000 clones, around four fifths seen only once; the top ten take approximately 20%. Trimming left V 3 bases short and J 5 bases short, with 17 bases between. This CDR3 spans 17 amino acids. CDR1 and CDR2 from the germline V gene are MNHNS and SASEGT. Source material: blood. The V gene is TRBV6-1, the J gene TRBJ2-6; D unclear. The TCR comes from a man younger than 45 in good health. CDR3 loop: CASSEGQPFYRANVLTF. DNA of the CDR3: TGTGCCAGCAGTGAGGGTCAGCCCTTTTACAGGGCCAACGTCCTGACTTTC.